The 6 T cell receptor beta chains below were found in one sample sequenced in a study of T cells in Graves' hyperthyroidism and ophthalmopathy. Amplified TCR beta CDR3 regions derived from RNA transcripts. Initially, a first-round RT-PCR of the TCR CDR3 employed the HTBI primer set. TCRdb processed the multiplex PCR reads anew with MiXCR; each CDR3 protein has one entry. The table records a few hundred thousand distinct CDR3 sequences, around 14% of them present only once. The sequenced material came from blood. The receptor set was obtained from a woman under 40 with Graves' hyperthyroidism.

In this sample, this clonotype turned up many times. The V and J genes are TRBV12-3 or TRBV12-4 and TRBJ2-2; 9 bases are a match to TRBD1. J lost 0 bases, V lost 5 bases, and 10 bases had no gene match. The CDR3 has 18 amino acids. The CDR3 region is CASSHTPGQGTNTGELFF. The CDR3 nucleotides are TGTGCCAGCAGTCATACACCGGGACAGGGAACGAACACCGGGGAGCTGTTTTTT.

This clonotype appeared many times. This chain uses TRBV12-3 or TRBV12-4 with TRBJ2-3; 10 bases align to TRBD2. The CDR3 runs to 16 residues. Trimming removed 3 bases from V and 4 bases from J; junction bases left unmatched: 7. CDR3 sequence (DNA): TGTGCCAGCAGTTTTAATGATCTAGCGGGAGCAGATACGCAGTATTTT. As protein: CASSFNDLAGADTQYF.

There are a few counts of this clonotype. The V call is TRBV20-1, the J call TRBJ2-1; D is perhaps TRBD2 (5 bases). The CDR3 is made up of 16 amino acids. Per germline, CDR1 DFQATT and CDR2 SNEGSKA (reference sequence). The germline V and J ends were trimmed by 6 bases and 3 bases, with 21 bases remaining between them. In nucleotides, the CDR3 is TGCAGTGCCACTACTTTGAGGGCCCTTAACTACAATGAGCAGTTCTTC. Protein product: CSATTLRALNYNEQFF.

This clonotype was found many times. The chain combines TRBV28 with TRBJ1-5; D not resolved. The V end lost 2 bases, the J end lost 2 bases, and 10 bases lay between the germline ends. This CDR3 contains 15 residues. Germline V gene lookup returns CDR1 MDHEN and CDR2 SYDVKM. CDR3 loop: CASSLRGGGNQPQHF. CDR3 DNA sequence: TGTGCCAGCAGTTTACGGGGTGGTGGCAATCAGCCCCAGCATTTT.

This clonotype was picked up many times. The CDR3 is CAISVESGTGRLEQYF. The CDR3 coding sequence is TGTGCCATCAGTGTTGAATCCGGGACAGGACGGCTCGAGCAGTACTTC. The chain is built from TRBV10-3 and TRBJ2-7; 8 nucleotides align to TRBD1. The CDR3 is 16 residues long. Trimming cost V 4 bases and J 6 bases; bases outside gene matches: 14. Germline CDR1 and CDR2: ENHRY and SYGVKD.

This clonotype has a single count. A read error may be the cause here, since a much bigger clone is one base away. The J gene is TRBJ2-1, the V gene TRBV6-2 or TRBV6-3; 10 bases are shared with TRBD2. The DNA end favors TRBJ2-7, so the J call may be wrong. This CDR3 is built from 17 residues. The germline CDR1 and CDR2 sequences are MNHEY and SVGEGT. As DNA, the CDR3 is TGTGCCAGCAGTGCTGCCGGGACTAGCGCAATGAGCAATGAGCAGTACTTC. This codes for CASSAAGTSAMSNEQYF.